This record concerns one T cell receptor (beta chain) sequence. Its antigen remains undetermined. Qualities for individual bases were not recorded, and no much larger clone is one base off. The data were taken from a study of metastatic and nonmetastatic thyroid tumors (dated by TCRdb to 2020 to 2022). With regard to the full study: Repertoires from peripheral blood and from tumor or nodule tissue samples of malignant and benign thyroid patients were compared.

None of the patients had been given any treatment before thyroid surgery. The study retrospectively analysed patient clinical samples collected from about 2012 to 2018 using T-cell receptor beta sequencing. Overall study outcomes, separate from this receptor: In both blood and tumor samples, malignant tumors were reported to have significantly higher TCR beta diversity than benign nodules.

The CDR3 goes from the cysteine to the phenylalanine over 14 residues. Just the 42-base CDR3 DNA is kept, in frame starting at base 1. CDR1 SNHLY and CDR2 FYNNEI are derived from the germline V gene. Trimming at the junction amounts to 3 bases on V and 6 bases on J, and the germline ends lie 12 bases apart. Receptor libraries were prepared by PCR. Sequenced on an Illumina HiSeq 4000. High-throughput sequencing was used to profile the TCR beta-chain CDR3 region of every patient. Per the original workflow: CDR3 differences across clinicopathological groups were used to build a classifier for discriminating distant-metastatic papillary thyroid cancer patients. The Shannon index was used to measure repertoire diversity, and the Morisita-Horn index was used to measure how similar tumor and blood repertoires were. TCRdb reanalyzed the raw reads on its own, using fastp at Q25 for trimming and MiXCR for clone calling, and kept in-frame beta chains. The V and J calls reflect TCRdb's pipeline rather than the authors' work. The sample table holds 35,000 to 55,000 clones, of which about 3.3% were seen once. The ten largest clonotypes hold about 9.7% of the sample.

This sequence originates from a female donor with papillary thyroid cancer or a benign thyroid nodule (not recorded which). Some clones in this sample may be carry-over from other donors' samples. Rearrangement joined TRBV2 to TRBJ1-5; possibly the D gene is TRBD1, per 5 matching bases. Sequences were obtained from blood. The nucleotide sequence is given as TGTGCCAGCAGTGACAGCAGGGAGGCTCAGCCCCAGCATTTT. It codes for CASSDSREAQPQHF.